The TCR beta chain described here comes from a study of cytotoxic CD8 clonotypes in ibrutinib-treated CLL (dated by TCRdb to the early 2020s). Turning to the overall study: The cohort was composed of 10 to 11 relapsed/refractory and about 16 treatment-naive patients; IGHV unmutated status was identified in 17 patients. Partial responses were observed in 24 patients and complete responses in 2; after a median follow-up of 68 months, remission was maintained in about 15 patients and progression was observed in some twelve. Response samples were taken after a median of 12 months on treatment, ranging from about 6 to 36 months. Samples averaged roughly 280,000 productive templates and 94,082 productive rearrangements. Longitudinal samples were available for about 30% of the 86 trial participants. Cryopreserved peripheral blood mononuclear cells were obtained before treatment, at response, and at either sustained remission or disease progression. Patients were still on ibrutinib when every remission and progressive disease sample was collected. Points the paper makes about the study in general: At baseline, clonality was higher than in age-matched healthy donors and showed a strong correlation with circulating CD8+ T-cell counts. Clonality rose at ibrutinib response, remained stable during sustained remission, and dropped back toward baseline at progression. Public clonotypes were rare and either contracted or stayed stable during treatment, and the rise in clonality at ibrutinib response reflected the expansion of private clonotypes. Lymph node repertoires were not examined, and the timing of sampling was not matched between patients in sustained remission and those whose disease progressed.

In regard to this clone: Its antigen is currently not known. No base quality information exists; no much larger clone differs at one position.

Each clonotype received, on average, around 10x coverage in deep resolution sequencing performed on a MiSeq, where the target depth lay between 1 in 1 million and 1 in 200,000 T cells. The immunoSEQ hsTCRB Kit was used to generate TCR beta libraries. The source study handled its data this way. The data were analyzed with ImmunoSEQ Analyzer and ImmunoSEQ Data Assistant, and V, D and J gene assignments followed IMGT definitions. Clonality, which ranges from 0 to 1, was calculated by subtracting the normalized Shannon entropy of productive rearrangement frequencies from one. Only overrepresented clonotypes making up at least 0.05% of the repertoire of each patient were included in the public clonotype analysis. Thirteen repertoires from age-matched healthy donors, obtained from immuneACCESS, served as clonality controls. This is the immuneACCESS table as TCRdb keeps it, with only in-frame sequences that have V and J called. A part of the clones is gone; compared with another copy, unresolved V genes explain less than half, and the rest is unexplained. The V and J calls and clone size were taken over from that table, and D and trimming were inferred from the DNA. A total of some 150,000 clones appear in this sample, approximately 80% of them only once. The top ten clones comprise about 27% of the sample.

The sample's time point label is to be understood as: approximately eleven months on ibrutinib. For TCR beta library preparation, around 2.1 micrograms of genomic DNA were extracted from the cryopreserved PBMCs. Longitudinal blood samples from CLL patients on ibrutinib monotherapy were analyzed using high-throughput TCR beta sequencing. The patients took part in an open-label, single-center phase 2 trial of ibrutinib monotherapy. Including the terminal cysteine and phenylalanine, the CDR3 comprises 15 residues. The kept DNA is CDR3 alone, 45 bases in frame from the first base. Trimming at the junction amounts to 7 bases on V and 7 bases on J, and the germline ends lie 22 bases apart. The germline V gene encodes CDR1 MNHEY and CDR2 SVGAGI.

This sequence uses TRBV6-5 and TRBJ1-2; the D segment could be TRBD1, given 6 matching bases. The receptor's source is a human donor with chronic lymphocytic leukemia. Sample: PBMCs, taken after 12 months of ibrutinib treatment. CDR3 protein: CASNSRRGVFSGYTF. The DNA sequence follows: TGTGCCAGCAACTCACGCAGGGGCGTCTTCTCTGGCTACACCTTC.